The 14 T cell receptor beta chains given below trace back to one sample, sequenced in a study of blood T cell repertoires in COVID-19. TCRdb's copy holds only in-frame clones and misses some; the assay was immunoSEQ multiplex PCR. The sample includes approximately 89,000 clones, approximately 86% seen only once; the top ten take 10% to 15%. The sample was peripheral blood. The receptors here all came from a woman in her 70s with active or convalescent COVID-19.

V and J are TRBV21-1 and TRBJ1-6. TRBV21-1 counts as a pseudogene. This CDR3 contains 18 residues. CDR3 DNA sequence: TGTGCCAGCAGCAAAGGCCCGGGACTTCCCCCGGGGAATTCACCCCTCCACTTT. Translating gives CASSKGPGLPPGNSPLHF.

The chain couples TRBV20-1 to TRBJ2-3; TRBD2 matches at 7 bases. Losses at the gene ends were 3 bases for V and 1 base for J; bases not matched to a gene: 4. The CDR3 is made up of 14 amino acids. CDR1 and CDR2 from the germline V gene are DFQATT and SNEGSKA (reference sequence). The CDR3, as DNA: TGCAGTGCTAGTAGTCTAGCGGGCACAGATACGCAGTATTTT. Its protein product is CSASSLAGTDTQYF.

This chain links TRBV19 with TRBJ2-1; D remains unclear. The germline V and J ends were trimmed by 4 bases and 7 bases, with 17 bases remaining between them. This CDR3 has 15 residues. Germline V gene sequence: CDR1 LNHDA, CDR2 SQIVND (reference sequence). The CDR3 DNA follows: TGTGCCAGTAGTACCACCGGTATGCGGCGAAATGAGCAGTTCTTC. It encodes CASSTTGMRRNEQFF.

This clone has a single count. The chain carries TRBV6-5 and TRBJ2-1; a weak D match, TRBD2 (5 bases). The V end lost 8 bases, the J end lost 4 bases, and 18 bases lay between the germline ends. The CDR3 runs 15 residues. Germline assignment: CDR1 MNHEY and CDR2 SVGAGI. The chain's CDR3 is CASRQWRLAYNEQFF. In nucleotides, the CDR3 is TGTGCCAGCCGCCAGTGGCGTCTAGCTTACAATGAGCAGTTCTTC.

The rearrangement links TRBV5-5 to TRBJ1-2, with D perhaps TRBD1 (6 bases). CDR1 is SGHKS, CDR2 YYEKEE, per germline (reference sequence). With 4 bases removed from V and 3 bases from J, the gap between germline ends came to 13 bases. The CDR3 is 14 amino acids. The CDR3, as DNA: TGTGCCAGCAGCCGTCGGGCAGGGGACTATGGCTACACCTTC. This translates into CASSRRAGDYGYTF.

CDR3 bases: TGTGCCAGCAGCCTACAGGGGGATCAGCCCCAGCATTTT. Protein: CASSLQGDQPQHF. This sequence joins TRBV7-6 and TRBJ1-5; 8 bases agree with TRBD1. The CDR3 is 13 residues long. The ends lost 5 bases at V and 5 bases at J; junction bases unmatched: 2. CDR1 and CDR2 (germline): SGHVS, FNYEAQ.

The V gene is TRBV19, the J gene TRBJ1-2; tentative D call: TRBD1 (6 bases). Germline V gene data show CDR1 as LNHDA and CDR2 as SQIVND (reference sequence). This CDR3 region has 13 residues. Trimming removed 5 bases from V and 7 bases from J, with 14 bases in between. CDR3 region: CASSPRDRRGYTF. In DNA form, the CDR3 reads TGTGCCAGTAGTCCCCGCGACAGGCGTGGCTACACCTTC.

This sequence joins TRBV7-8 and TRBJ2-2, with 10 bases identical to TRBD1. Germline CDR1 SGHVS, CDR2 FQNEAQ. The ends lost 5 bases at V and 2 bases at J; junction bases unmatched: 17. The CDR3 spans 20 residues. CDR3 region: CASSLGLGQGRGFNTGELFF. In DNA, the CDR3 is TGTGCCAGCAGCCTAGGATTGGGACAGGGGAGAGGGTTTAACACCGGGGAGCTGTTTTTT.

The rearrangement joins TRBV28 to TRBJ2-7; 9 bases map to TRBD2. This CDR3 is built from 14 residues. V lost 6 bases, J lost 5 bases, and 8 bases stayed unmatched. Germline V gene lookup returns CDR1 MDHEN and CDR2 SYDVKM. Here the CDR3 DNA reads TGTGCCAGCAGGGGCGGGGGGGCCATAAACGAGCAGTACTTC. Translating gives CASRGGGAINEQYF.

In nucleotides, the CDR3 is TGTGCCAGCAGTGAAGAGACAGGGAGTGGCTACACCTTC. This sequence encodes CASSEETGSGYTF. This chain links TRBV2 with TRBJ1-2; 7 bases align to TRBD1. V was pared by 1 base and J by 7 bases, with 3 bases of the junction left unmatched. This CDR3 has 13 amino acids. Germline-derived CDR1 and CDR2 are SNHLY and FYNNEI. The full variable domain, its missing parts supplied by reference TRBV2 and TRBJ1-2, is EPEVTQTPSHQVTQMGQEVILRCVPISNHLYFYWYRQILGQKVEFLVSFYNNEISEKSEIFDDQFSVERPDGSNFTLKIRSTKLEDSAMYFCASSEETGSGYTFGSGTRLTVV.

This clone was seen a single time. The chain couples TRBV21-1 to TRBJ2-7; the D segment call TRBD1 is taken from the table without a DNA check. TRBV21-1 is noted as a pseudogene. There are 16 residues in the CDR3. The CDR3 DNA reads as TGTGCCAGCAGCAAAGTCGTGGACAGGGGCTCCTACGAGCAGTACTTC. Its protein is CASSKVVDRGSYEQYF.

The rearrangement uses TRBV5-4 and TRBJ1-2, with D possibly matching TRBD1 (5 bases). The germline V gene encodes CDR1 SGHNT and CDR2 YYREEE (reference sequence). The CDR3 runs to 14 residues. The ends were cut back, 0 bases at V and 7 bases at J, with 13 bases in the middle. Here the CDR3 reads CASSLGQLQGGYTF. For the CDR3, the DNA is TGTGCCAGCAGCTTGGGACAGTTGCAGGGTGGCTACACCTTC.

The J gene is TRBJ1-1, the V gene TRBV6-2 or TRBV6-3; 10 bases are a match to TRBD1. CDR1 and CDR2 (germline): MNHEY, SVGEGT. Trimming took 5 bases from V and 5 from J; bases not matched to a gene: 5. This CDR3 region has 14 residues. CDR3 bases: TGTGCCAGCAGTAGACAGGGGGCAGGGACTGAAGCTTTCTTT. This codes for CASSRQGAGTEAFF.

The V and J genes are TRBV7-6 and TRBJ2-1; a weak D match, TRBD2 (6 bases). This CDR3 spans 16 amino acids. Germline CDR1 is SGHVS and CDR2 is FNYEAQ. Trimming removed 2 bases from V and 3 bases from J, with 14 bases in between. CDR3 DNA: TGTGCCAGCAGCTTACGGCTCATCGGGGGCTACAATGAGCAGTTCTTC. It encodes CASSLRLIGGYNEQFF. The full variable domain, with the rest looked up from reference TRBV7-6 and TRBJ2-1, is GAGVSQSPRYKVTKRGQDVALRCDPISGHVSLYWYRQALGQGPEFLTYFNYEAQQDKSGLPNDRFSAERPEGSISTLTIQRTEQRDSAMYRCASSLRLIGGYNEQFFGPGTRLTVL.